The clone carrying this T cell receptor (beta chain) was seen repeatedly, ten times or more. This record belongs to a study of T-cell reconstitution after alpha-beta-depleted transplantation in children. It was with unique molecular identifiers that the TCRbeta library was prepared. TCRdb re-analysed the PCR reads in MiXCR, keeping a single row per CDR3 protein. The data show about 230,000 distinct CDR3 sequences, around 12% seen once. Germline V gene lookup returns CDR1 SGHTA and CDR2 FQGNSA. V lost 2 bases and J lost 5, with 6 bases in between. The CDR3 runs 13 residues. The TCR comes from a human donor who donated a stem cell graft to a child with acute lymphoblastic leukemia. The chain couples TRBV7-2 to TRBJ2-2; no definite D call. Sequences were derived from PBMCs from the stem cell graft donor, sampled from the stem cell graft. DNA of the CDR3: TGTGCCAGCAGCTTAAGGGTTACCGGGGAGCTGTTTTTT. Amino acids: CASSLRVTGELFF. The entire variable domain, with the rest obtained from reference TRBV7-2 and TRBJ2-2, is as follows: GAGVSQSPSNKVTEKGKDVELRCDPISGHTALYWYRQSLGQGLEFLIYFQGNSAPDKSGLPSDRFSAERTGGSVSTLTIQRTQQEDSAVYLCASSLRVTGELFFGEGSRLTVL.